This T cell receptor beta chain was profiled in a study of blood T cell repertoires in COVID-19. In the study overall: COVID-19 samples from acute and convalescent phases originated in the United States, Italy and Spain. Sample material is recorded as cDNA or gDNA derived from T cells, B-cell-depleted T cells, or PBMCs.

Germline CDR1 is MNHEY and CDR2 is SVGAGI. V was clipped by 6 bases and J by 0 bases; unmatched bases: 6. This CDR3 has 15 residues. Original methodology: Using reference gene primer amplification, nucleated cell counts were estimated. Sequencing was performed with immunoSEQ multiplex PCR; in TCRdb, only in-frame clones are kept and a portion is missing. Clone size and the V and J calls come from that table; the DNA yielded D and trimming. The repertoire has roughly 190,000 clones, 70% to 90% of them found once; the top ten carry roughly 5%. The chain recombines TRBV6-5 with TRBJ2-3; TRBD2 matches at 7 bases. The sample was peripheral blood. The clonotype was recovered from an older woman with active or convalescent COVID-19. The CDR3 sequence: CASRPAGVSTDTQYF. The CDR3 bases are TGTGCCAGCAGACCCGCGGGAGTCAGCACAGATACGCAGTATTTT.